This TCR beta chain is drawn from a study of PD-L1 blockade in urothelial cancer (dated by TCRdb to 2017 to 2019). Some background on the complete study: Every patient began therapy at some point between 2013 and 2015 and was given atezolizumab 1,200 mg intravenously every 3 weeks. An ECOG performance status of 0 or 1 was recorded for the patients, and 0 to 3 prior chemotherapy regimens had been received by the patients. About 90% of the roughly 29 patients were males with bladder-origin urothelial cancer, and about 60% of the roughly 30 reported a prior smoking history. Pretreatment tumor samples, along with matched peripheral blood serially collected before and after atezolizumab treatment, were subjected to TCR sequencing. Some 30 patients had pretreatment blood TCR-seq, roughly 24 had at least one posttreatment blood collection, and roughly 24 had tumor TCR-seq. Whole exome sequencing and RNA sequencing of pretreatment tumors were performed alongside TCR sequencing in the same patients. Blood samples were analyzed at two time points: 3 weeks after treatment start (second dose) and 6 weeks after treatment start. About 10 patients reached durable clinical benefit, while 20 patients did not. Blood samples gave a median of 141,255 T cells and tens of thousands of unique TCRs, with a median clonality of approximately 0.08. Durable clinical benefit was defined as a progression-free survival longer than 6 months, and TCR features were additionally tested against progression-free survival and overall survival. Somatic, immune and clinical correlates of response to PD-L1 blockade with atezolizumab in urothelial cancer were the focus of an exploratory multi-omic analysis.

The germline V gene gives CDR1 as KGHSH and CDR2 as LQKENI. The CDR3 holds 16 amino acids from the cysteine to the phenylalanine. Only CDR3 DNA is held: 48 bases, read in frame from base 1. V is pruned by 1 base and J by 0 bases, leaving 5 bases of the junction without a gene match. Synthetic TCR analog templates were spiked into each PCR to estimate absolute template abundance from read counts. The immunoSEQ assay was used to amplify TCRbeta CDR3 regions from genomic DNA with bias-controlled V and J gene primers. Rearranged TCRbeta segments were sequenced at approximately 20X coverage. In the original analysis: Sequencing errors were corrected by clustering, and CDR3s were annotated against IMGT so that V, D and J genes could be assigned. Only productive TCRbeta rearrangements were used in downstream analyses, excluding out-of-frame or stop-codon sequences. Clonality was calculated as one minus the Shannon entropy normalized by the log of the number of unique productive sequences. Fisher's exact test with Benjamini-Hochberg correction, at a threshold of adjusted p below 0.01, was used to find clones that differed between time points or between blood and tumor. Imported from immuneACCESS, the table was reduced by TCRdb to in-frame sequences with V and J called. These copies leave out some clones; in studies compared against another copy, an unresolved V gene accounts for under half, and the cause of the remainder is not known. That table furnishes V, J and clone size, whereas the DNA furnished D and trimming. This sample comprises roughly 26,000 clones, roughly 89% of them detected only once. Approximately 3% of the sample lies in the top ten.

About this clone: Its target antigen remains unknown. The record has no base qualities; no much larger clone is one base away.

Broad study findings and their caveats: Improved progression-free and overall survival was found to be associated with pretreatment peripheral blood TCR clonality below the median. Because the sample size was small (n of about 29) and many exploratory analyses were performed, the results are intended to be hypothesis-generating. Greater expansion of tumor-associated TCR clones in peripheral blood 3 weeks after the start of treatment was observed in patients with durable benefit (n of about 22, p = 0.022).

The cohort comprised 30 or so patients with locally advanced or metastatic urothelial carcinoma treated at Memorial Sloan Kettering on a trial protocol. Peripheral blood mononuclear cells were collected pretreatment and during treatment, at between 1 and 8 total time points per patient. The Qiagen DNeasy Blood extraction kit was used to purify genomic DNA from total PBMCs and tumor samples. PBMCs were collected pretreatment and during treatment, and were isolated and stored as previously described. The sequence links TRBV18 to TRBJ1-2; TRBD1 matches 7 bases in the middle. This receptor was identified in a man between 50 and 59 years old with urothelial cancer. The sample was PBMCs, taken around atezolizumab (anti-PD-L1) treatment. CDR3 protein: CASSPLDRAANYGYTF. At the DNA level, the sequence is TGTGCCAGCTCACCACTCGACAGGGCCGCTAACTATGGCTACACCTTC.